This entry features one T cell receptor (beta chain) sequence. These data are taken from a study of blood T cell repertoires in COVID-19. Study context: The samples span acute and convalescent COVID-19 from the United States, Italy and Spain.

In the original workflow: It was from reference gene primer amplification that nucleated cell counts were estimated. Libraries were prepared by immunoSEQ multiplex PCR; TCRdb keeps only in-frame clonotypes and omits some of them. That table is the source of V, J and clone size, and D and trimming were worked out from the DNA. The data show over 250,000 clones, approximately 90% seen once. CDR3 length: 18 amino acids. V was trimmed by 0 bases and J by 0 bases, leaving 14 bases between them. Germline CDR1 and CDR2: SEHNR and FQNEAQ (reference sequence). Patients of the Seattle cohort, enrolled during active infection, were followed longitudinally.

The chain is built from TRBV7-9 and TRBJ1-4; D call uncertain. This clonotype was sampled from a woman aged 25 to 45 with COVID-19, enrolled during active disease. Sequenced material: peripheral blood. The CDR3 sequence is CASSLATSLRTTNEKLFF. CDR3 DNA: TGTGCCAGCAGCTTAGCGACAAGTTTAAGAACAACTAATGAAAAACTGTTTTTT.